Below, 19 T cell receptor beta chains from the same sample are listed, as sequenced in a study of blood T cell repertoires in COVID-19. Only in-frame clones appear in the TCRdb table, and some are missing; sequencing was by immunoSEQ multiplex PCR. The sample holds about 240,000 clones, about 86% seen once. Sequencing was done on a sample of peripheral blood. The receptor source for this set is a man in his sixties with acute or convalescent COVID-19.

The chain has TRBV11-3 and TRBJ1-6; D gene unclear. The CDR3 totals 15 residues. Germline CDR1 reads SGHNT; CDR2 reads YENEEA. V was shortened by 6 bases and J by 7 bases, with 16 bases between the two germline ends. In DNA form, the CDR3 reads TGTGCCAGCAGAGCAGCGGATCCACAAAATTCACCCCTCCACTTT. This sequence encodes CASRAADPQNSPLHF.

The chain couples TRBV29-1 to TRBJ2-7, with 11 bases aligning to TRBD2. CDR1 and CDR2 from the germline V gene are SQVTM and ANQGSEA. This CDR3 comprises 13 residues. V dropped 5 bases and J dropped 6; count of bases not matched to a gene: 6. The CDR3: CSVSTSGRGEQYF. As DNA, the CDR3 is TGCAGCGTTTCAACTAGCGGGAGAGGCGAGCAGTACTTC.

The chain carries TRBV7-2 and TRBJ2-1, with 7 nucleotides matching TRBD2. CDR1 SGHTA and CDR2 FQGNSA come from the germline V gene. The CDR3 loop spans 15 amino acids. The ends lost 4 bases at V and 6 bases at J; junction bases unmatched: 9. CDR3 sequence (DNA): TGTGCCAGCAGCTCACTTCGACTAGCCGGCAATGAGCAGTTCTTC. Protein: CASSSLRLAGNEQFF.

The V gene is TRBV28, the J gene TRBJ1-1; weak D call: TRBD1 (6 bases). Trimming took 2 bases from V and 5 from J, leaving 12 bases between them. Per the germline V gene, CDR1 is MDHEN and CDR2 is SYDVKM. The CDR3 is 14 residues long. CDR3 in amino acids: CASSLPGVRTEAFF. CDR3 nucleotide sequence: TGTGCCAGCAGTTTACCAGGGGTGCGGACTGAAGCTTTCTTT.

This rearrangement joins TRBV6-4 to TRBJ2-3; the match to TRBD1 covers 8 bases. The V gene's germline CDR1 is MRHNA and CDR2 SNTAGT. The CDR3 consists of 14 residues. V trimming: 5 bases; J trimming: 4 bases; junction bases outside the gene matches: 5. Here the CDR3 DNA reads TGTGCCAGCAGTTTGGACAGGGACTCAGATACGCAGTATTTT. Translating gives CASSLDRDSDTQYF.

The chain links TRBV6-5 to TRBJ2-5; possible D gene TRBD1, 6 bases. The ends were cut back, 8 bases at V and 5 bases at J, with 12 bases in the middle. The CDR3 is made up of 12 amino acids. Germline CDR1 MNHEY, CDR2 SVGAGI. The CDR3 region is CASVLRGETQYF. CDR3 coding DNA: TGTGCCAGCGTTTTAAGGGGGGAGACCCAGTACTTC.

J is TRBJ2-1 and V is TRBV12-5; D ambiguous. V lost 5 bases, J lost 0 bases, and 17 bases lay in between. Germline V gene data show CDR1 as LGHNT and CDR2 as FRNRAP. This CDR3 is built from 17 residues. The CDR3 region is CASGPPGSPSSYNEQFF. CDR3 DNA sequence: TGTGCTAGTGGTCCCCCAGGTTCACCGAGCTCCTACAATGAGCAGTTCTTC.

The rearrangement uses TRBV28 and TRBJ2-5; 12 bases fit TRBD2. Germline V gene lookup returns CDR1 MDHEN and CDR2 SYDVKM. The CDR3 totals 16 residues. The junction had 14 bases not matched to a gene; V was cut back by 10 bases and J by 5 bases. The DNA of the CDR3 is TGTGCCACCGTGACAACTAGCGGGAGGCCCCGGGAGACCCAGTACTTC. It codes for CATVTTSGRPRETQYF.

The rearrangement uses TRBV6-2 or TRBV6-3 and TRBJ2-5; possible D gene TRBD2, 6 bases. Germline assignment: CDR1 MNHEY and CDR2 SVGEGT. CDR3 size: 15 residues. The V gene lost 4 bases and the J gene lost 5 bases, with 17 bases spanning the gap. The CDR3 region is CASSLLRGPAETQYF. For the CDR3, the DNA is TGTGCCAGCAGTTTACTGCGGGGCCCGGCCGAGACCCAGTACTTC.

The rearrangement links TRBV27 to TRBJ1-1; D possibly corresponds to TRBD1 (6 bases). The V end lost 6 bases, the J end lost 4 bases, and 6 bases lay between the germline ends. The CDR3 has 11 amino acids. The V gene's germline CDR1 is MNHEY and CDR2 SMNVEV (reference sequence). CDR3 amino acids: CASRGATEAFF. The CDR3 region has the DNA TGTGCCAGCAGGGGGGCCACTGAAGCTTTCTTT.

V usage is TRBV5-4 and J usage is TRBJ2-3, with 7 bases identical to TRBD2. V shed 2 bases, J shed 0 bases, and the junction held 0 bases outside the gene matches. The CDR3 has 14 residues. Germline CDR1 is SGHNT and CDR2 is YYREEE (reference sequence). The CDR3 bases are TGTGCCAGCAGCTTTAGCGGGAGCACAGATACGCAGTATTTT. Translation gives CASSFSGSTDTQYF.

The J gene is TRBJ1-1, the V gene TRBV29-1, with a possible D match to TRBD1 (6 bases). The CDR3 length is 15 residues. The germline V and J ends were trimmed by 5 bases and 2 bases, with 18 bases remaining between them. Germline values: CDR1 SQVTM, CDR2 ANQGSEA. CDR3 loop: CSVKDSGAINTEAFF. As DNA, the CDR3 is TGCAGCGTTAAGGACAGCGGGGCCATAAACACTGAAGCTTTCTTT.

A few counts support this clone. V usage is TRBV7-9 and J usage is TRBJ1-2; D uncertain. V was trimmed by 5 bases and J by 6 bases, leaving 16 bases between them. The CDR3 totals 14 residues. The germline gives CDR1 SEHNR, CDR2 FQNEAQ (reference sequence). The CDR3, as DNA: TGTGCCAGCAGCCCATCAGGAAGCATCCATGGCTACACCTTC. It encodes CASSPSGSIHGYTF. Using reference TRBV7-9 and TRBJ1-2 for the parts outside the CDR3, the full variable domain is DTGVSQNPRHKITKRGQNVTFRCDPISEHNRLYWYRQTLGQGPEFLTYFQNEAQLEKSRLLSDRFSAERPKGSFSTLEIQRTEQGDSAMYLCASSPSGSIHGYTFGSGTRLTVV.

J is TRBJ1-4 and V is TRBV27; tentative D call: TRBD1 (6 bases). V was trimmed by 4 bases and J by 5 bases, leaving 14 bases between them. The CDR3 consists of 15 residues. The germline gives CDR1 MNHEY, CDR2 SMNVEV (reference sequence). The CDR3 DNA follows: TGTGCCAGCAGTTCCCGGACAGTCCAAAATGAAAAACTGTTTTTT. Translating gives CASSSRTVQNEKLFF.

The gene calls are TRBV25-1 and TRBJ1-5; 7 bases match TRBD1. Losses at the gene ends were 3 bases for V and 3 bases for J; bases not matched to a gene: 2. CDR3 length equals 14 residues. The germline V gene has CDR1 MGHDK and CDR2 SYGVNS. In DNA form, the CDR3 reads TGTGCCAGCAGTGAGACAGGGTACAATCAGCCCCAGCATTTT. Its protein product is CASSETGYNQPQHF.

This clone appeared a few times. CDR3 sequence reads: CAWKGRAGGDTGELFF. CDR3 nucleotides: TGTGCCTGGAAGGGTCGCGCGGGAGGGGACACCGGGGAGCTGTTTTTT. The rearrangement links TRBV30 to TRBJ2-2, with TRBD2 matching over 9 bases. The V gene's germline CDR1 is GTSNPN and CDR2 SVGIG (reference sequence). The V gene end was trimmed by 4 bases and the J gene end by 3 bases; junction bases not matched to a gene: 9. The CDR3 spans 16 residues.

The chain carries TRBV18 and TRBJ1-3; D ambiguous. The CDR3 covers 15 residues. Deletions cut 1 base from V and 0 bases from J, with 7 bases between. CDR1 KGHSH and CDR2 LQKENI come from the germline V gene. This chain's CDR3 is CASSPRPGSGNTIYF. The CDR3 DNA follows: TGTGCCAGCTCACCACGTCCCGGCTCTGGAAACACCATATATTTT. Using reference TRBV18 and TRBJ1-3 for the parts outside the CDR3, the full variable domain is NAGVMQNPRHLVRRRGQEARLRCSPMKGHSHVYWYRQLPEEGLKFMVYLQKENIIDESGMPKERFSAEFPKEGPSILRIQQVVRGDSAAYFCASSPRPGSGNTIYFGEGSWLTVV.

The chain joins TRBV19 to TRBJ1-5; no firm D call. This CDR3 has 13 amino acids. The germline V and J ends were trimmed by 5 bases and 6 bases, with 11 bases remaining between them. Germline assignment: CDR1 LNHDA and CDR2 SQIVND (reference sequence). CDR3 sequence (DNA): TGTGCCAGTAGTCTAAGGGAGAGTCAGCCCCAGCATTTT. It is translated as CASSLRESQPQHF.

The CDR3 nucleotides are TGTGCCAGCAGCTTAGCCGGGGTAGACCTCTCTGGGGCCAACGTCCTGACTTTC. It codes for CASSLAGVDLSGANVLTF. The rearrangement links TRBV7-8 to TRBJ2-6; maybe TRBD2 (5 bases). CDR1 and CDR2 (germline): SGHVS, FQNEAQ. The CDR3 has 18 amino acids. V lost 0 bases, J lost 0 bases, and 12 bases lay in between.